Below are 23 T cell receptor beta chains sequenced from a single sample in a study of memory CD4+ T cells and cytomegalovirus serostatus. TCRdb's table, derived via immunoSEQ multiplex PCR, lists solely in-frame clones and lacks some. The sample gives about 27,000 clones, about 81% of which show up once; over 0.6% is in the top ten. The sort gate was single viable CD3+CD4+CD8-CD45RO+ cells for memory CD4+ T cells. Sequenced: memory CD4+ T cells from blood. These receptors were collected from an adult in good health and CMV-seronegative.

This clone showed up just a few times. V usage is TRBV4-2 and J usage is TRBJ1-3; the D gene is possibly TRBD1 (6 bases). The CDR3 is 16 residues long. Looked up from germline, CDR1 is LGHNA and CDR2 is YNFKEQ. The ends were cut back, 4 bases at V and 0 bases at J, with 13 bases in the middle. The CDR3 is CASSRDRTRSGNTIYF. In DNA form, the CDR3 reads TGTGCCAGCAGCCGAGACAGGACCCGCTCTGGAAACACCATATATTTT.

This clone has just a few counts. The J gene is TRBJ1-3, the V gene TRBV7-8; 7 bases fit TRBD1. CDR3 length: 16 residues. Germline CDR1 SGHVS, CDR2 FQNEAQ. V was clipped by 7 bases and J by 0 bases; unmatched bases: 9. The CDR3 DNA reads TGTGCCAGCACTTTAGGGGGCCCTAGCTCTGGAAACACCATATATTTT. Amino acid sequence: CASTLGGPSSGNTIYF.

This sequence joins TRBV18 and TRBJ2-2, with D possibly being TRBD1 (6 bases). Germline CDR1 is KGHSH and CDR2 is LQKENI. The ends were cut back, 2 bases at V and 10 bases at J, with 17 bases in the middle. The CDR3 is 15 amino acids. CDR3 protein: CASSPSEGGTEELFF. The DNA for the CDR3 is TGTGCCAGCTCACCATCCGAAGGGGGTACGGAGGAGCTGTTTTTT. Supplemented by reference TRBV18 and TRBJ2-2, the full variable domain reads NAGVMQNPRHLVRRRGQEARLRCSPMKGHSHVYWYRQLPEEGLKFMVYLQKENIIDESGMPKERFSAEFPKEGPSILRIQQVVRGDSAAYFCASSPSEGGTEELFFGEGSRLTVL.

This rearrangement joins TRBV11-3 to TRBJ2-5; tentatively, D is TRBD2 (6 bases). The V gene lost 2 bases and the J gene lost 12 bases, with 16 bases spanning the gap. The CDR3 contains 13 residues. Germline V gene sequence: CDR1 SGHNT, CDR2 YENEEA. CDR3 in amino acids: CASSLPRTTLEYF. The CDR3 DNA sequence: TGTGCCAGCAGCTTACCACGGACTACTCTAGAGTACTTC.

V is TRBV7-3 and J is TRBJ2-4, with D tentatively TRBD1 (6 bases). There are 16 residues in the CDR3. Germline V gives CDR1 SGHTA, CDR2 FQGTGA. V lost 1 base and J 3 bases, leaving 13 bases between the germline ends. CDR3 in amino acids: CASSLISRQVKNIQYF. The DNA for the CDR3 is TGTGCCAGCAGCTTAATATCGCGACAGGTCAAAAACATTCAGTACTTC.

The chain is built from TRBV7-2 and TRBJ1-2; weak D call: TRBD1 (5 bases). Germline CDR1 reads SGHTA; CDR2 reads FQGNSA. This CDR3 spans 13 amino acids. V lost 0 bases to trimming and J lost 4 bases, with 6 bases between them. CDR3 region: CASSLAQGYGYTF. For the CDR3, the DNA is TGTGCCAGCAGCTTAGCGCAGGGCTATGGCTACACCTTC. The whole variable domain, remainder taken from reference TRBV7-2 and TRBJ1-2, is GAGVSQSPSNKVTEKGKDVELRCDPISGHTALYWYRQSLGQGLEFLIYFQGNSAPDKSGLPSDRFSAERTGGSVSTLTIQRTQQEDSAVYLCASSLAQGYGYTFGSGTRLTVV.

The CDR3 spells CAISEIGQDSYTF. The CDR3 DNA sequence: TGTGCCATCAGTGAGATTGGACAGGACAGCTACACCTTC. The chain recombines TRBV10-3 with TRBJ1-2; TRBD1 matches at 7 bases. CDR1 is ENHRY, CDR2 SYGVKD, per germline. V trimming: 2 bases; J trimming: 9 bases; junction bases outside the gene matches: 6. The CDR3 spans 13 residues.

The chain employs TRBV4-2 and TRBJ2-3; 9 bases are a match to TRBD1. Trimming at V came to 4 bases and at J to 4 bases, leaving 3 bases not matched to a gene. From germline, CDR1 is LGHNA and CDR2 YNFKEQ. The CDR3 covers 14 residues. The CDR3: CASSPGQGADTQYF. Written as DNA, the CDR3 is TGTGCCAGCAGCCCGGGACAGGGTGCAGATACGCAGTATTTT.

The chain recombines TRBV5-1 with TRBJ2-6; no clear D gene. The length of the CDR3 is 14 residues. V was shortened by 4 bases and J by 4 bases, with 9 bases between the two germline ends. Germline V gene data show CDR1 as SGHRS and CDR2 as YFSETQ. The CDR3 loop is CASSKIPGANVLTF. CDR3 nucleotides: TGCGCCAGCAGCAAAATTCCAGGGGCCAACGTCCTGACTTTC.

The chain is built from TRBV2 and TRBJ2-7, with TRBD1 identical over 8 bases. V lost 4 bases, J lost 7 bases, and 9 bases stayed unmatched. CDR1 SNHLY and CDR2 FYNNEI come from the germline V gene. The CDR3 length is 14 residues. CDR3 coding DNA: TGTGCCAGCAGTGCGAGGCAGGGGGCAGGGGAGCAGTACTTC. This codes for CASSARQGAGEQYF.

This clone showed up just a few times. V is TRBV5-6 and J is TRBJ2-7; 10 positions match TRBD1. CDR3 length: 15 residues. Germline-derived CDR1 and CDR2 are SGHDT and YYEEEE. Losses at the gene ends were 4 bases for V and 3 bases for J; bases not matched to a gene: 7. CDR3 DNA sequence: TGTGCCAGCAGCCCTCCGGGACAGGGGTTCTACGAGCAGTACTTC. This sequence encodes CASSPPGQGFYEQYF.

This chain joins TRBV30 and TRBJ1-5, with D perhaps matching TRBD1 (5 bases). This CDR3 is built from 13 residues. Germline lookup yields CDR1 GTSNPN and CDR2 SVGIG (reference sequence). Trimming left V 0 bases short and J 5 bases short, with 8 bases between. In DNA, the CDR3 is TGTGCCTGGAGTGTAGGGGTAGATCAGCCCCAGCATTTT. Its translation: CAWSVGVDQPQHF.

The chain uses TRBV29-1 and TRBJ1-1; weak D call: TRBD1 (5 bases). CDR1 is SQVTM, CDR2 ANQGSEA, per germline. CDR3 length equals 16 residues. V was shortened by 2 bases and J by 4 bases, with 20 bases between the two germline ends. The DNA for the CDR3 is TGCAGCGTTGAAAACCCCCGCGCAGGGCTGGGCACTGAAGCTTTCTTT. It specifies CSVENPRAGLGTEAFF. The whole variable domain, filled in from reference TRBV29-1 and TRBJ1-1, reads SAVISQKPSRDICQRGTSLTIQCQVDSQVTMMFWYRQQPGQSLTLIATANQGSEATYESGFVIDKFPISRPNLTFSTLTVSNMSPEDSSIYLCSVENPRAGLGTEAFFGQGTRLTVV.

This rearrangement joins TRBV6-5 to TRBJ1-5, with D perhaps matching TRBD1 (5 bases). Germline-derived CDR1 and CDR2 are MNHEY and SVGAGI. There are 15 residues in the CDR3. Trimming took off 5 bases at V and 2 bases at J, with 13 bases between the two ends. This CDR3 is CASSRGGAGNQPQHF. CDR3 sequence (DNA): TGTGCCAGCAGTCGCGGGGGAGCGGGCAATCAGCCCCAGCATTTT.

The table lists this clone with a few counts. The chain has TRBV19 and TRBJ1-5; perhaps TRBD1 as D (5 bases). CDR1 and CDR2 (germline): LNHDA, SQIVND (reference sequence). Trimming left V 4 bases short and J 5 bases short, with 12 bases between. The CDR3 has 14 residues. The chain's CDR3 is CASSTRPGDQPQHF. CDR3 DNA: TGTGCCAGTAGTACGAGACCGGGGGATCAGCCCCAGCATTTT.

The J gene is TRBJ1-1, the V gene TRBV10-3, with D perhaps TRBD1 (6 bases). This CDR3 has 14 amino acids. Germline V gene data show CDR1 as ENHRY and CDR2 as SYGVKD. Trimming shortened V by 2 bases and J by 3 bases, and 10 bases separated the two germline ends. The CDR3 region is CAISEEQGHTEAFF. The CDR3 bases are TGTGCCATCAGTGAGGAGCAGGGGCACACTGAAGCTTTCTTT.

V and J are TRBV7-9 and TRBJ2-3; D perhaps matches TRBD1 (5 bases). The CDR3 extends over 15 amino acids. Germline V gene lookup returns CDR1 SEHNR and CDR2 FQNEAQ (reference sequence). Trimming took off 1 base at V and 4 bases at J, with 12 bases between the two ends. CDR3 residues: CASSLGGFRADTQYF. The CDR3 DNA is TGTGCCAGCAGCTTAGGGGGCTTCAGGGCAGATACGCAGTATTTT.

This chain joins TRBV11-3 and TRBJ1-4; D remains unclear. The germline V gene encodes CDR1 SGHNT and CDR2 YENEEA. The V and J ends lost 1 base and 0 bases respectively, with 9 bases between them. This CDR3 spans 16 amino acids. The CDR3 bases are TGTGCCAGCAGCTTAGGTACCTCTGCAACTAATGAAAAACTGTTTTTT. This codes for CASSLGTSATNEKLFF.

The CDR3 nucleotides read TGTGCCAGCTCTAGTTTCGACAGGGGGTATGGCTACACCTTC. Its protein product is CASSSFDRGYGYTF. The rearrangement links TRBV28 to TRBJ1-2; 9 bases are a match to TRBD1. J lost 5 bases, V lost 8 bases, and 9 bases had no gene match. The CDR3 loop spans 14 amino acids. Per germline, CDR1 MDHEN and CDR2 SYDVKM.

The rearrangement joins TRBV18 to TRBJ2-7; D may be TRBD1 (5 bases). V lost 2 bases and J 4 bases, leaving 15 bases between the germline ends. Germline CDR1 is KGHSH and CDR2 is LQKENI. CDR3 size: 15 residues. The CDR3 bases are TGTGCCAGCTCACCAGGAACAGGAAGCCTATACGAGCAGTACTTC. The encoded protein is CASSPGTGSLYEQYF.

This clone was counted between two and nine times. The genes are TRBV7-9 and TRBJ1-6; D not resolved. The CDR3 length is 12 residues. Germline loops: CDR1 SEHNR, CDR2 FQNEAQ (reference sequence). V was trimmed by 0 bases and J by 12 bases, leaving 6 bases between them. The CDR3 region has the DNA TGTGCCAGCAGCTTAGCGACGGGACCCCTCCACTTT. This sequence encodes CASSLATGPLHF.

V and J are TRBV20-1 and TRBJ2-4; tentative D call: TRBD1 (7 bases). The V gene's germline CDR1 is DFQATT and CDR2 SNEGSKA (reference sequence). The length of the CDR3 is 11 residues. V shed 2 bases and J shed 9 bases, with 8 bases lying between them. CDR3 nucleotide sequence: TGCAGTGCTAGACAGGGGGGCATTCAGTACTTC. It is translated as CSARQGGIQYF.

The genes are TRBV19 and TRBJ2-3, with 14 bases lining up with TRBD2. The junction had 10 bases not matched to a gene; V was cut back by 6 bases and J by 2 bases. The CDR3 is 18 residues long. Germline-derived CDR1 and CDR2 are LNHDA and SQIVND (reference sequence). The CDR3 nucleotides read TGTGCCAGTAGCACTGGGACTAGCGGGGGACTAGTCACAGATACGCAGTATTTT. It translates to CASSTGTSGGLVTDTQYF.